This TCR beta chain comes out of a study of identical twins. Using its own MiXCR run on the 5' RACE reads, TCRdb lists one record per CDR3 protein. The sample holds about 240,000 distinct CDR3 sequences; 8% to 11% are singletons and the top ten take approximately 9.1%. This clonotype was found a few times. The antigen is unknown. Study results and limitations: Excess sharing by twins proved weaker in beta out-of-frame sequences.

This CDR3 spans 15 amino acids. Trimming took 4 bases from V and 5 from J; bases not matched to a gene: 6. Germline V gene data show CDR1 as SNHLY and CDR2 as FYNNEI. The material sequenced was memory T cells sorted from blood. This sequence originates from a man aged 45-65 years in good health. The chain recombines TRBV2 with TRBJ2-5, with 11 bases fitting TRBD2. In nucleotides, the CDR3 is TGTGCCAGCAGTGGACTAGCGGGGCCCAGGGAGACCCAGTACTTC. Protein product: CASSGLAGPRETQYF.